In this sample, the clone carrying this T cell receptor beta chain turned up a few times. What it recognizes is unknown. Expansion with viral peptide pools was applied to antigen-specific CD4+ T cells by the ViraFEST assay prior to sequencing. Culture lasted 10 days before CD4+ T cell isolation. Vaccinated recipients, who were negative for nucleocapsid antibodies, had no history of SARS-CoV-2 infection. This CDR3 has 14 amino acids. V was trimmed by 2 bases and J by 3 bases, leaving 10 bases between them. Germline CDR1 is SNHLY and CDR2 is FYNNEI. The table came from immunoSEQ multiplex PCR; TCRdb's copy has only in-frame clones and leaves some out. The repertoire holds about 79,000 clones, with around 70% as singletons. The data stem from a study of vaccination effects on CD4 cells after COVID-19. Study-wide background: Of the BNT162b2 and mRNA-1273 vaccines, participants received two doses of one or the other.

Sample: CD4+ T cells from PBMCs cultured with HCoV-229E spike peptides, taken before COVID-19 vaccination. This sequence joins TRBV2 and TRBJ1-1, with TRBD1 as a possible D gene (5 bases). The TCR was taken from a human donor who received a COVID-19 vaccine. The CDR3 nucleotides read TGTGCCAGCAGTGAATTGACGGGGGACACTGAAGCTTTCTTT. This translates into CASSELTGDTEAFF.